This T cell receptor beta chain is from a study of cytomegalovirus exposure and HLA in healthy donors. The donors were members of the approximately 110-subject validation cohort (separate from the approximately 670-subject first cohort). Germline CDR1 and CDR2: LNHDA and SQIVND (reference sequence). This CDR3 spans 13 amino acids. Losses at the gene ends were 8 bases for V and 2 bases for J; bases not matched to a gene: 2. As for this clone: What it binds is unknown.

Here immunoSEQ multiplex PCR was the method, and the copy in TCRdb shows in-frame clones only, minus some. The sample records some 170,000 clones, about 89% being singletons. Overall study findings and caveats: Reports indicated that the classifier achieved high specificity and sensitivity in diagnosing cytomegalovirus status. TCR beta chains numbering 164 were designated cytomegalovirus-associated. Three chains tied to CMV proved CMV antigen-specific in vitro.

V gene TRBV19 combines with J gene TRBJ2-5; 10 bases match TRBD1. The TCR was taken from a man younger than 40 in good health and CMV-seropositive. Sequencing was carried out using PBMCs. DNA of the CDR3: TGTGCCAGTTTGGACAGGGGGCAAGAGACCCAGTACTTC. Protein product: CASLDRGQETQYF.